This is a list of T cell receptor beta chains from one sample in a study of OX40 agonist ivuxolimab in advanced cancers. Profiled with immunoSEQ multiplex PCR; TCRdb holds only in-frame clones, not every one. The sample records approximately 10,000 clones, around 84% being singletons. The input for sequencing was CD4+ or CD8+ T cells sorted from blood, taken in a trial of the OX40 agonist ivuxolimab. Every receptor here comes from an adult with an advanced solid tumor such as melanoma, head and neck, liver or kidney cancer. Each CDR3 is given with its conserved first and last residue. A D gene is named only where the DNA matches it firmly. Rows may omit the clone size; those that give it use once, few, many or a size class.

v_call	d_call	j_call	clone_size	cdr3_nt	cdr3_aa
TRBV11-1	NA	TRBJ2-5	NA	TGTGCCAGCAGCTTAAGTGGAGGGCGGATACAAGAGACCCAGTACTTC	CASSLSGGRIQETQYF
TRBV27	NA	TRBJ2-7	NA	TGTGCCAGCAGTTTATCGGCCCGCTACGAGCAGTACTTC	CASSLSARYEQYF
TRBV2	TRBD1	TRBJ1-6	NA	TGTGCCAGCAGTGGGGACAGCTATTCACCCCTCCACTTT	CASSGDSYSPLHF
TRBV27	NA	TRBJ1-5	NA	TGTGCCAGCAGTTTATTCAGTCAAGCAAATCAGCCCCAGCATTTT	CASSLFSQANQPQHF
TRBV7-9	NA	TRBJ1-5	NA	TGTGCCAGCAGCTTAGAAGAGGGGTATAGTCAGCCCCAGCATTTT	CASSLEEGYSQPQHF
TRBV19	NA	TRBJ1-1	NA	TGTGCCAGTACCGTGACGCCTAGGATGAACACTGAAGCTTTCTTT	CASTVTPRMNTEAFF
TRBV5-1	TRBD1	TRBJ2-7	NA	TGCGCCAGCAGCTTTAGGGACAGAAGTTCCGACGAGCAGTACTTC	CASSFRDRSSDEQYF
TRBV2	NA	TRBJ2-7	NA	TGTGCCAGCATGACGACAGTTTTAGTATTCGAGCAGTACTTC	CASMTTVLVFEQYF
TRBV4-1	TRBD2	TRBJ2-7	NA	TGCGCCAGCAGCCAAGGGACTAGCAACTACGAGCAGTACTTC	CASSQGTSNYEQYF
TRBV5-1	NA	TRBJ1-2	once	TGCGCCAGCAGCTTGGTATTTACGGGCGGGGAGTATGGCTACACCTTC	CASSLVFTGGEYGYTF
TRBV19	NA	TRBJ1-3	few	TGTGCCAGTAGTATGTACACAGGTGGGGTCGGAAACACCATATATTTT	CASSMYTGGVGNTIYF
TRBV18	NA	TRBJ1-2	NA	TGTGCCAGCTCACCACTGACTGGGGGCTACACCTTC	CASSPLTGGYTF
TRBV5-5	NA	TRBJ1-6	NA	TGTGCCAGCAGCTTGGAGCGGTCTAATTCACCCCTCCACTTT	CASSLERSNSPLHF
TRBV29-1	NA	TRBJ2-3	NA	TGCAGCTCACAGGGACGGCCCACAGATACGCAGTATTTT	CSSQGRPTDTQYF
TRBV27	NA	TRBJ2-1	few	TGTGCCAGCGGCTGGACTTCCGTCGATGAGCAGTTCTTC	CASGWTSVDEQFF
TRBV6-1	NA	TRBJ1-5	NA	TGTGCCAGCAGTTTTGAGGGCAATCAGCCCCAGCATTTT	CASSFEGNQPQHF
TRBV7-8	NA	TRBJ2-3	NA	TGTGCCAGCAGCCTGGGAGCCATTTGGGGGTCTTTT	CASSLGAIWGSF
TRBV4-1	NA	TRBJ2-1	NA	TGCGCCAGCAGCCGTGAGAGAGGCTCCAATGAGCAGTTCTTC	CASSRERGSNEQFF
TRBV7-9	TRBD1	TRBJ2-1	NA	TGTGCCAGCAGCCCTCGGACAGGGGCGTACAATGAGCAGTTCTTC	CASSPRTGAYNEQFF
TRBV30	TRBD1	TRBJ1-1	once	TGTGCCTGGAGTGACGGTGACAGGGCGACTGAAGCTTTCTTT	CAWSDGDRATEAFF
TRBV7-9	TRBD1	TRBJ1-2	medium-sized	TGTGCCAGCAGCCCCGGAGCAGGGGGGCATGGCTACACCTTC	CASSPGAGGHGYTF
TRBV4-1	NA	TRBJ1-6	NA	TGCGCCAGCAGCCAAGTCCCGGGGGGGGTTTATAATTCACCCCTCCACTTT	CASSQVPGGVYNSPLHF
TRBV10-1	NA	TRBJ2-3	NA	TGCGCCAGCAGCGGACAGAGCACAGATACGCAGTATTTT	CASSGQSTDTQYF
TRBV7-6	NA	TRBJ2-7	NA	TGTGCCAGCAGCCCGGCATACGAGCAGTACTTC	CASSPAYEQYF
TRBV5-1	NA	TRBJ1-6	NA	TGCGCCAGCAGCTCCGGGGAAGGAATCAGGGTTTCACCCCTCCACTTT	CASSSGEGIRVSPLHF
TRBV5-5	TRBD2	TRBJ2-7	NA	TGTGCCACTCCATTGGGGAGGGGAGACACCTACGAGCAGTACTTC	CATPLGRGDTYEQYF
TRBV5-5	NA	TRBJ1-2	NA	TGTGCCAGCAGCTTGGTTCCCACAGCCAGTGGAGGCTACACCTTC	CASSLVPTASGGYTF
TRBV21-1	NA	TRBJ2-7	few	TGTGCCAGCAGCAAATGTAAGGATGACGAGCAGTACTTC	CASSKCKDDEQYF
TRBV11-2	NA	TRBJ2-1	once	TGTGCCAGCAGCCACGCCCTTGACAATGAGCAGTTCTTC	CASSHALDNEQFF
TRBV10-2	TRBD1	TRBJ1-1	NA	TGCGCCAGCGGAACAGGGGGAAGGACTGAAGCTTTCTTT	CASGTGGRTEAFF
TRBV7-2	NA	TRBJ2-3	NA	TGTGCCAGCAGCTTAGCGCTGGGAGAGACAGATACGCAGTATTTT	CASSLALGETDTQYF
TRBV7-6	NA	TRBJ2-5	NA	TGTGCCAGCAGCTTAGCGGGGGGTGTGGAGACCCAGTACTTC	CASSLAGGVETQYF
TRBV5-4	TRBD2	TRBJ2-1	NA	TGTGCCAGCTCAGGCGGGGGGCGTAGTAATGAGCAGTTCTTC	CASSGGGRSNEQFF
TRBV27	TRBD1	TRBJ2-5	NA	TGTGCCAGCAGTTTAGTTGGCAGGGGGTCTAGGGAGACCCAGTACTTC	CASSLVGRGSRETQYF
TRBV6-1	NA	TRBJ1-1	NA	TGTGCCAGCAGTGCGCGGGGGATGAACACTGAAGCTTTCTTT	CASSARGMNTEAFF
TRBV11-1	TRBD1	TRBJ2-7	few	TGTGCCAGCAGCAAGGACAGGGGGAACACCTACGAGCAGTACTTC	CASSKDRGNTYEQYF
TRBV6-1	NA	TRBJ2-7	NA	TGTGCCAGCAGTGATAGGGGTTACGAGCAGTACTTC	CASSDRGYEQYF
TRBV13	NA	TRBJ1-1	once	TGTGCCAGTAGGGGGGCCCTAGAGAACACTGAAGCTTCCTTT	CASRGALENTEASF
TRBV27	TRBD2	TRBJ2-7	NA	TGTGCCAGCAGTTCCTTTGCGGGGGTCTACGAGCAGTACTTC	CASSSFAGVYEQYF
TRBV6-5	TRBD2	TRBJ2-5	NA	TGTGCCAGCAGTCCCTCTAGCGGGGGGTTGGAGACCCAGTACTTC	CASSPSSGGLETQYF
TRBV5-4	TRBD1	TRBJ2-7	NA	TGTGCCAGCAGCGCGGGACAGGGGGGCTACGAGCAGTACTTC	CASSAGQGGYEQYF
TRBV9	NA	TRBJ2-7	NA	TGTGCCAGCAGCGTAGGGGCTAGCACCGAGCAGTACTTC	CASSVGASTEQYF
TRBV6-5	TRBD1	TRBJ1-6	NA	TGTGCCAGCAGTCCAGGGGGGGGACCCCTCCACTTT	CASSPGGGPLHF
TRBV5-1	NA	TRBJ1-1	NA	TGCGCCAGCAGCCCGGACAGATTGAACACTGAAGCTTTCTTT	CASSPDRLNTEAFF
TRBV19	TRBD1	TRBJ1-1	NA	TGTGCCAGTAATGACAGGGGGCCTACTGAAGCTTTCTTT	CASNDRGPTEAFF
TRBV15	TRBD2	TRBJ2-2	NA	TGTGCCACCAGCTCGACCCCTAGCGGGGGGGCCGGGGAGCTGTTTTTT	CATSSTPSGGAGELFF